What follows describes a single T cell receptor (beta chain). Its target is unknown. The data were obtained in a study of post-analysis software for immune sequencing data. The wider study: Recorded disease courses covered relapsing-remitting, secondary progressive and progressive-relapsing multiple sclerosis. Some patients had no subtype annotation.

Overall study findings and caveats: Significantly decreased normalized Chao1 diversity was recorded for multiple sclerosis patients relative to controls. Samples made in the same batch grouped tightly together by F measure. Roughly 5 TRBV segments, TRBV5-6, TRBV5-1 and TRBV20-1 among them, were found more frequent in patients than controls.

Libraries were made from TCR beta cDNA, and they carried unique molecular identifiers. Yield was approximately 500,000 cDNA molecules from around 1 to 9.1 million T cells. Via MiXCR, TCRdb re-called the PCR reads, giving one row per CDR3 protein. The sample yields 400,000 to 500,000 distinct CDR3 sequences, roughly 38% seen once. The germline V gene has CDR1 DFQATT and CDR2 SNEGSKA (reference sequence). With V trimmed by 5 bases and J by 8 bases, 6 bases remained unmatched. The CDR3 has 13 amino acids. The sample consisted of blood. The receptor was isolated from a girl aged 2 to 10 with multiple sclerosis. The chain has TRBV20-1 and TRBJ1-4, with 9 bases lining up with TRBD1. The CDR3 protein is CSASGQGGEKLFF. In DNA form, the CDR3 reads TGCAGTGCTTCGGGACAGGGTGGAGAAAAACTGTTTTTT.